Following are 27 T cell receptor beta chains from one sample sequenced in a study of blood T cell repertoires in COVID-19. Sequencing used immunoSEQ multiplex PCR; TCRdb keeps in-frame clones, though not all of them. The sample lists 85,000 to 130,000 clones, approximately 91% seen once, with roughly 5.3% in the top ten. Material for sequencing was peripheral blood. Every receptor here comes from a human donor in a cohort sampled during active COVID-19.

This sequence joins TRBV2 and TRBJ2-3; 8 bases align to TRBD2. The junction had 9 bases not matched to a gene; V was cut back by 8 bases and J by 2 bases. The CDR3 length is 15 residues. Germline CDR1 and CDR2: SNHLY and FYNNEI. CDR3 nucleotides: TGTGCCAGCTCCCGAGGTAGCGGGAACACAGATACGCAGTATTTT. Translation gives CASSRGSGNTDTQYF. Combining the CDR3 with reference TRBV2 and TRBJ2-3 gives the whole variable domain EPEVTQTPSHQVTQMGQEVILRCVPISNHLYFYWYRQILGQKVEFLVSFYNNEISEKSEIFDDQFSVERPDGSNFTLKIRSTKLEDSAMYFCASSRGSGNTDTQYFGPGTRLTVL.

The V call is TRBV5-4, the J call TRBJ1-1; D may be TRBD1 (6 bases). Germline-derived CDR1 and CDR2 are SGHNT and YYREEE (reference sequence). Trimming left V 4 bases short and J 0 bases short, with 13 bases between. The CDR3 runs to 15 residues. The CDR3 nucleotides are TGTGCCAGCAGCGTGGGGACAACCTTGAACACTGAAGCTTTCTTT. Translating it yields CASSVGTTLNTEAFF.

This chain connects TRBV29-1 to TRBJ2-7; TRBD2 might be the D (6 bases). Trimming shortened V by 0 bases and J by 6 bases, and 12 bases separated the two germline ends. The germline gives CDR1 SQVTM, CDR2 ANQGSEA. The CDR3 is made up of 13 amino acids. CDR3 sequence reads: CSVEDGLLGEQYF. The CDR3 DNA reads as TGCAGCGTTGAAGATGGACTATTAGGCGAGCAGTACTTC.

V and J are TRBV12-5 and TRBJ1-1; D is uncertain. The V end lost 0 bases, the J end lost 0 bases, and 11 bases lay between the germline ends. The CDR3 is made up of 16 amino acids. Germline lookup yields CDR1 LGHNT and CDR2 FRNRAP. The CDR3 bases are TGTGCTAGTGGTTTGGTAGTCGGCAGGTTGAACACTGAAGCTTTCTTT. It specifies CASGLVVGRLNTEAFF.

The chain joins TRBV13 to TRBJ2-7, with 11 bases that match TRBD2. The CDR3 is 15 residues long. Germline assignment: CDR1 PRHDT and CDR2 FYEKMQ (reference sequence). V was clipped by 7 bases and J by 2 bases; unmatched bases: 7. Here the CDR3 DNA reads TGTGCCAGCATGGAGGGACTAGCGGCCCCCTACGAGCAGTACTTC. Its protein product is CASMEGLAAPYEQYF.

V gene TRBV27 combines with J gene TRBJ1-2, with a tentative D call TRBD1 (5 bases). The ends were cut back, 2 bases at V and 4 bases at J, with 17 bases in the middle. The V gene's germline CDR1 is MNHEY and CDR2 SMNVEV (reference sequence). This CDR3 has 16 amino acids. The CDR3: CASSLNAGPGVYGYTF. CDR3 DNA: TGTGCCAGCAGTTTAAACGCGGGGCCGGGGGTCTATGGCTACACCTTC.

This chain connects TRBV3-1 (or the pseudogene TRBV3-2) to TRBJ2-7; possible D gene TRBD2, 6 bases. CDR3 length: 16 amino acids. The germline V gene encodes CDR1 LGHDT and CDR2 YNNKEL (reference sequence). V lost 4 bases, J lost 6 bases, and 22 bases lay in between. The CDR3 reads CASSPAGSGTWGEQYF. Here the CDR3 DNA reads TGTGCCAGCAGCCCGGCAGGGTCCGGGACTTGGGGCGAGCAGTACTTC.

The V and J genes are TRBV23-1 and TRBJ1-1; no reliable D call. TRBV23-1 is an open reading frame whose function is uncertain. V was trimmed by 3 bases and J by 5 bases, leaving 19 bases between them. The CDR3 length is 16 residues. The CDR3: CASSQPSTAPRTEAFF. Here the CDR3 DNA reads TGCGCCAGCAGTCAGCCTTCGACTGCCCCCCGGACTGAAGCTTTCTTT.

The chain employs TRBV4-2 and TRBJ1-4; a weak D match, TRBD1 (5 bases). There are 16 residues in the CDR3. Trimming took 1 base from V and 8 from J, leaving 17 bases between them. Germline V gene lookup returns CDR1 LGHNA and CDR2 YNFKEQ. CDR3 protein: CASSQGGGSGMEKLFF. CDR3 DNA: TGTGCCAGCAGCCAAGGGGGGGGATCCGGGATGGAAAAACTGTTTTTT.

The chain employs TRBV7-9 and TRBJ2-7; 12 positions agree with TRBD2. J was trimmed by 5 bases and V by 1 base; bases with no gene match: 6. Looked up from germline, CDR1 is SEHNR and CDR2 is FQNEAQ (reference sequence). The CDR3 is 16 residues long. The CDR3 protein is CASSLGPGLAGNEQYF. As DNA, the CDR3 is TGTGCCAGCAGCTTAGGCCCAGGACTAGCGGGGAACGAGCAGTACTTC.

This clone came up a few times. This chain links TRBV5-1 with TRBJ1-6, with D unresolved. Germline CDR1 SGHRS, CDR2 YFSETQ. The CDR3 length is 14 residues. V was clipped by 0 bases and J by 10 bases, with 11 bases between them. The CDR3 is CASSLVYSGSPLHF. The CDR3 DNA reads TGCGCCAGCAGCTTGGTGTACTCGGGGTCACCCCTCCACTTT.

The chain carries TRBV19 and TRBJ1-5; D is ambiguous. Germline V gene lookup returns CDR1 LNHDA and CDR2 SQIVND (reference sequence). V gave up 3 bases and J gave up 0 bases, with 9 bases separating them. The CDR3 runs to 15 residues. CDR3 nucleotide sequence: TGTGCCAGTAGTATTATGGGCTATAGCAATCAGCCCCAGCATTTT. Translating it yields CASSIMGYSNQPQHF.

The gene calls are TRBV9 and TRBJ2-1, with D perhaps matching TRBD1 (5 bases). V gave up 0 bases and J gave up 0 bases, with 7 bases separating them. This CDR3 has 15 amino acids. CDR1 and CDR2 (germline): SGDLS, YYNGEE. The CDR3 nucleotides read TGTGCCAGCAGCGTAGGACAGAGCTCCTACAATGAGCAGTTCTTC. This translates into CASSVGQSSYNEQFF.

V gene TRBV10-3 combines with J gene TRBJ1-2; D remains unclear. Between the trimmed V and J ends, which lost 2 bases and 8 bases, there was a span of 9 bases. This CDR3 region has 12 residues. Germline assignment: CDR1 ENHRY and CDR2 SYGVKD. CDR3 amino acids: CAISESAKGYTF. The CDR3 DNA follows: TGTGCCATCAGTGAGAGCGCCAAGGGCTACACCTTC.

The chain is built from TRBV19 and TRBJ1-2; D ambiguous. Germline V gives CDR1 LNHDA, CDR2 SQIVND (reference sequence). CDR3 length: 13 amino acids. Trimming left V 7 bases short and J 0 bases short, with 9 bases between. CDR3 sequence: CASTAVANYGYTF. Written as DNA, the CDR3 is TGTGCCAGTACGGCGGTAGCTAACTATGGCTACACCTTC. Full variable domain (missing parts from reference TRBV19 and TRBJ1-2): DGGITQSPKYLFRKEGQNVTLSCEQNLNHDAMYWYRQDPGQGLRLIYYSQIVNDFQKGDIAEGYSVSREKKESFPLTVTSAQKNPTAFYLCASTAVANYGYTFGSGTRLTVV.

The chain employs TRBV1 and TRBJ2-3; TRBD2 reflects the table's D call only, with no check against the DNA. TRBV1 counts as a pseudogene. This CDR3 has 17 residues. CDR3 in amino acids: CTSRSNLLLPSTDTQYF. The DNA for the CDR3 is TGCACCAGCAGATCAAATCTACTTTTACCTAGCACAGATACGCAGTATTTT.

The chain recombines TRBV21-1 with TRBJ2-7; the tabulated D call, TRBD2, remains unverified against the DNA. TRBV21-1 is flagged as a pseudogene. The CDR3 sequence is 18 residues long. As DNA, the CDR3 is TGTGCCAGCAGCAAAGGGGTCAAAAGGGCTAGCGGGTTCTACGAGCAGTACTTC. Translation: CASSKGVKRASGFYEQYF.

The chain joins TRBV7-9 to TRBJ2-3; 12 bases align to TRBD2. The CDR3 consists of 16 residues. The V segment lost 3 bases and the J segment 1 base; nucleotides outside the gene matches: 2. Germline CDR1 and CDR2: SEHNR and FQNEAQ (reference sequence). CDR3 in amino acids: CASSFASGGGTDTQYF. CDR3 DNA sequence: TGTGCCAGCAGCTTCGCTAGCGGGGGGGGCACAGATACGCAGTATTTT.

This chain joins TRBV27 and TRBJ2-5, with 13 bases lining up with TRBD2. Per germline, CDR1 MNHEY and CDR2 SMNVEV (reference sequence). V shed 5 bases, J shed 2 bases, and the junction held 2 bases outside the gene matches. This CDR3 region has 15 residues. The CDR3 loop reads CASSQTSGGQETQYF. CDR3 nucleotides: TGTGCCAGCAGTCAGACTAGCGGGGGGCAAGAGACCCAGTACTTC.

The chain uses TRBV7-8 and TRBJ2-7, with D possibly being TRBD1 (7 bases). CDR3 length: 13 residues. The V end was cut by 5 bases, the J end by 6 bases, with 14 bases between. Germline CDR1 and CDR2: SGHVS and FQNEAQ. The CDR3 coding sequence is TGTGCCAGCAGCCGACAGGGAGGAGTCGAGCAGTACTTC. Protein: CASSRQGGVEQYF.

The V call is TRBV19, the J call TRBJ2-2; 7 bases are a match to TRBD1. CDR1 and CDR2 from the germline V gene are LNHDA and SQIVND (reference sequence). The CDR3 extends over 17 amino acids. With V trimmed by 3 bases and J by 3 bases, 10 bases remained unmatched. The chain's CDR3 is CASSMVRQGRDTGELFF. The CDR3 bases are TGTGCCAGTAGTATGGTCCGACAGGGTCGGGACACCGGGGAGCTGTTTTTT.

The gene calls are TRBV15 and TRBJ2-7; 9 bases are shared with TRBD2. Looked up from germline, CDR1 is LNHNV and CDR2 is YYDKDF (reference sequence). After removal of 1 base from V and 5 bases from J, the junction contained 6 bases not matched to a gene. The CDR3 length is 15 residues. DNA of the CDR3: TGTGCCACCAGCAGAGTCGCGGGAGGGCGCGACGAGCAGTACTTC. Translated, it gives CATSRVAGGRDEQYF.

The chain couples TRBV27 to TRBJ1-4; weak D call: TRBD1 (5 bases). The germline V gene has CDR1 MNHEY and CDR2 SMNVEV (reference sequence). The CDR3 covers 16 residues. The V and J ends lost 2 bases and 3 bases respectively, with 13 bases between them. CDR3 sequence: CASSLQRQLANEKLFF. CDR3 DNA sequence: TGTGCCAGCAGTTTACAGAGACAGCTGGCTAATGAAAAACTGTTTTTT.

V and J are TRBV5-1 and TRBJ2-1; D might be TRBD1 (5 bases). CDR1 is SGHRS and CDR2 is YFSETQ in the germline V gene. CDR3 length equals 13 residues. V shed 0 bases and J shed 9 bases, with 10 bases lying between them. The CDR3 DNA follows: TGCGCCAGCAGCTTGGTTCCGCAGGGTGAGCAGTTCTTC. Its protein is CASSLVPQGEQFF.

V and J are TRBV11-2 and TRBJ1-1; D remains unclear. The V gene lost 5 bases and the J gene lost 0 bases, with 7 bases spanning the gap. This CDR3 is 13 amino acids long. Germline V gene lookup returns CDR1 SGHAT and CDR2 FQNNGV. The CDR3 region has the DNA TGTGCCAGCAGCCAGAAAGTGAACACTGAAGCTTTCTTT. Translated, it gives CASSQKVNTEAFF. Drawing the rest from reference TRBV11-2 and TRBJ1-1, the complete variable domain is EAGVAQSPRYKIIEKRQSVAFWCNPISGHATLYWYQQILGQGPKLLIQFQNNGVVDDSQLPKDRFSAERLKGVDSTLKIQPAKLEDSAVYLCASSQKVNTEAFFGQGTRLTVV.

V is TRBV5-1 and J is TRBJ2-6; 12 bases map to TRBD2. The CDR3 is made up of 19 amino acids. In germline, CDR1 is SGHRS, CDR2 YFSETQ. V lost 0 bases to trimming and J lost 0 bases; unmatched junction nucleotides: 4. The CDR3 DNA reads TGCGCCAGCAGCTTGGCCGCGACTAGCGGGAGCTCTGGGGCCAACGTCCTGACTTTC. Amino acid sequence: CASSLAATSGSSGANVLTF.

The gene calls are TRBV5-1 and TRBJ2-6; 9 nucleotides line up with TRBD1. V shed 3 bases and J 0 bases; nucleotides not matched to a gene: 7. This CDR3 comprises 18 residues. CDR1 and CDR2 from the germline V gene are SGHRS and YFSETQ. DNA for the CDR3: TGCGCCAGCAGCTACTATTCACAGGGGGCCTCTGGGGCCAACGTCCTGACTTTC. Protein sequence: CASSYYSQGASGANVLTF.